This TCR beta chain is drawn from a study of cytomegalovirus exposure and HLA in healthy donors. This clone appeared a single time. This PCR relied on a set of 60 Vbeta primers and 13 Jbeta primers. Only in-frame clones appear in the TCRdb table, and some are missing; sequencing was by immunoSEQ multiplex PCR. The sample carries 150,000 to 200,000 clones, about 80% recorded once. V was trimmed by 2 bases and J by 6 bases, leaving 8 bases between them. CDR1 and CDR2 from the germline V gene are PRHDT and FYEKMQ (reference sequence). The CDR3 extends over 12 amino acids. This chain links TRBV13 with TRBJ2-7; D uncertain. The receptor's source is a woman younger than 45 in good health and CMV-seronegative. The sample comprised PBMCs. CDR3 residues: CASSLTLGEQYF. As DNA, the CDR3 is TGTGCCAGCAGCTTAACCCTAGGCGAGCAGTACTTC.